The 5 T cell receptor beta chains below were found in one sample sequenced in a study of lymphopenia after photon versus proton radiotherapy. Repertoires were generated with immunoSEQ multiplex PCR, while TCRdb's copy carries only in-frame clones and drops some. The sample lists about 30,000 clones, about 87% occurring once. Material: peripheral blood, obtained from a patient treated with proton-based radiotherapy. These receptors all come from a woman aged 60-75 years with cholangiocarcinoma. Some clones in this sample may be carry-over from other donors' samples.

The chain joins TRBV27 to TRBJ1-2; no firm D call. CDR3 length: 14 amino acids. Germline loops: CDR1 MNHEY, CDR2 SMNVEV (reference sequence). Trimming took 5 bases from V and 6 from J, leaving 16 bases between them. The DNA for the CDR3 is TGTGCCAGCAGTCCCCGGGCCCACCGGGATGGCTACACCTTC. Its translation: CASSPRAHRDGYTF.

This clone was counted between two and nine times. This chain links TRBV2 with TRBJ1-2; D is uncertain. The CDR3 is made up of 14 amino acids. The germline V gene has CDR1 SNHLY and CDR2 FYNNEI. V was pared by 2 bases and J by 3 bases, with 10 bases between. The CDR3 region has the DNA TGTGCCAGCAGTGAAAGGTCGTTCCACTATGGCTACACCTTC. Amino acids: CASSERSFHYGYTF. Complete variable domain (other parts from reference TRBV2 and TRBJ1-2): EPEVTQTPSHQVTQMGQEVILRCVPISNHLYFYWYRQILGQKVEFLVSFYNNEISEKSEIFDDQFSVERPDGSNFTLKIRSTKLEDSAMYFCASSERSFHYGYTFGSGTRLTVV.

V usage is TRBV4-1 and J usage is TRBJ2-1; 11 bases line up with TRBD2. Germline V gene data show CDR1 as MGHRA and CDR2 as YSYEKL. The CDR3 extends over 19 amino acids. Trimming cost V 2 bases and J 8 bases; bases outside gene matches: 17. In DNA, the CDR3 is TGCGCCAGCAGCCAAATTTGGATAGCGGGAGGGGGGCAGGACTATGAGCAGTTCTTC. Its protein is CASSQIWIAGGGQDYEQFF.

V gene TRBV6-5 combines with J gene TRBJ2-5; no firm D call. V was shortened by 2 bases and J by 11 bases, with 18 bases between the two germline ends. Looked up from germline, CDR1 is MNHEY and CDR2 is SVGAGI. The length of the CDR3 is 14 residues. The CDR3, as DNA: TGTGCCAGCAGTTACAAAACCCCGGGCTACCCGCAGTACTTC. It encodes CASSYKTPGYPQYF.

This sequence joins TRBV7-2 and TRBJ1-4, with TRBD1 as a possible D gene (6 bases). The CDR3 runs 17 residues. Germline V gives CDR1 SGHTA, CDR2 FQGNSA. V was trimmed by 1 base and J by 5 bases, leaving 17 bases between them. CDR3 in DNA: TGTGCCAGCAGCTTAGTCCCCACAGGGAGGTCAAATGAAAAACTGTTTTTT. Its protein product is CASSLVPTGRSNEKLFF. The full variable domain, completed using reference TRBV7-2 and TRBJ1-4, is GAGVSQSPSNKVTEKGKDVELRCDPISGHTALYWYRQSLGQGLEFLIYFQGNSAPDKSGLPSDRFSAERTGGSVSTLTIQRTQQEDSAVYLCASSLVPTGRSNEKLFFGSGTQLSVL.